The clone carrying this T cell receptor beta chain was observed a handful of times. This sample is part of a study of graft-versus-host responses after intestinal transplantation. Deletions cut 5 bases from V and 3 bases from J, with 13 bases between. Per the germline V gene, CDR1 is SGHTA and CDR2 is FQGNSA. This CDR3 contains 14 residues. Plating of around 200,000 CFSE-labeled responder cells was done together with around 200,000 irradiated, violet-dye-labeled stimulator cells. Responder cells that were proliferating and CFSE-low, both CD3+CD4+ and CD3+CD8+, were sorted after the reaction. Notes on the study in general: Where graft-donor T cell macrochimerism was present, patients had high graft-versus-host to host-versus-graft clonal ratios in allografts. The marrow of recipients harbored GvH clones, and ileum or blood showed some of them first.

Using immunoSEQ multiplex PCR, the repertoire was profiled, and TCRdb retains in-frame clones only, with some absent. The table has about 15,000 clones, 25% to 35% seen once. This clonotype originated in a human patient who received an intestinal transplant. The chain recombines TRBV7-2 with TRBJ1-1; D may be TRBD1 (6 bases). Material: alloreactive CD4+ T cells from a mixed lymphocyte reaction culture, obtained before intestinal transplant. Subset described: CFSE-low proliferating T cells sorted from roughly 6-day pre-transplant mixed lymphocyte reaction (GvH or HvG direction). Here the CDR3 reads CASSLQGWHTEAFF. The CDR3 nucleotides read TGTGCCAGCAGCCTACAGGGTTGGCACACTGAAGCTTTCTTT.